The clone carrying this TCR beta chain occurred once. The sample is drawn from a study of blood T cell repertoires in COVID-19. Study context: Samples taken during acute and convalescent COVID-19 were collected in the United States, Italy and Spain. From T cells, B-cell-depleted T cells, or PBMCs came the material, which was cDNA or gDNA.

The CDR3 consists of 13 residues. V was cut by 0 bases and J by 7 bases, with 10 bases left in between. In germline, CDR1 is SGHRS, CDR2 YFSETQ. Profiled with immunoSEQ multiplex PCR; TCRdb holds only in-frame clones, not every one. Of just over 90,000 clones listed, about 80% are singletons. This receptor was obtained from a human donor in a cohort sampled during active COVID-19. Sequencing used peripheral blood. The chain combines TRBV5-1 with TRBJ1-2; weak D call: TRBD1 (5 bases). The CDR3 sequence is CASSLDTGIGYTF. CDR3 in DNA: TGCGCCAGCAGCTTGGATACAGGAATTGGCTACACCTTC.